The rows below give T cell receptor beta chains drawn from one sample of a study of PD-1 blockade in classical Hodgkin lymphoma. Produced via immunoSEQ multiplex PCR; TCRdb's table is partial and in-frame only. In the table there are 20,000 or so clones, around 89% of which are singletons. Sample: CD8+ T cells from blood, taken before the fourth cycle of nivolumab. Receptors originate from a human donor with classical Hodgkin lymphoma. The conserved cysteine and the conserved F or W are not part of the CDR3 here. The order of the fields is V gene, J gene, CDR3 protein.

TRBV7-8	TRBJ1-2	ASSLGAHGYT
TRBV5-6	TRBJ2-7	ASSSTGVGLLVYEQY
TRBV27	TRBJ2-1	ASSLALWNEQF
TRBV5-1	-	ASSPGYEQY
TRBV6-1	TRBJ2-7	ASSEGSSYEQY
TRBV25-1	TRBJ2-7	ASSVQKDLSYEQY
TRBV27	TRBJ2-5	ASSLIPAGDLETQY
TRBV28	TRBJ1-1	ASSYRYTEAF
TRBV30	TRBJ1-4	ACHPGQGPEKLF
TRBV27	TRBJ2-6	ASGLGANVLT
TRBV27	TRBJ2-7	ASSPDSGNTYEQY
TRBV7-9	TRBJ2-7	ASSRADRAAYEQY
TRBV12-5	TRBJ1-5	ASGLVSGGPGNQPQH
TRBV29-1	TRBJ2-1	STSGTSGLNNEQF
TRBV15	TRBJ2-7	ATSRDFGTSYEQY
TRBV2	TRBJ2-5	ASSGGQLTSGNQETQY
TRBV6-4	TRBJ2-7	ASSDLSVYYEQY
TRBV29-1	TRBJ2-7	SARTGVSYEQY
TRBV2	TRBJ1-2	ASSEYGDVLWDGYT
TRBV29-1	TRBJ2-3	SERTGDTDTQY
TRBV19	TRBJ1-5	ASSITVRVRGTGGNQPQH
TRBV9	TRBJ2-1	ASRAPGPTYNEQF
TRBV5-1	TRBJ2-7	ASSLEGDRPLY
TRBV5-1	TRBJ2-1	ASSPTGPYNEQF
TRBV9	TRBJ2-7	ASSGQGNSYEQY
TRBV2	TRBJ2-7	ASCGTASYEQY
TRBV30	TRBJ1-2	AWSDPWTGLEGGYT
TRBV13	TRBJ1-1	ASSPQGGRAF
TRBV23-1	TRBJ1-5	ATVQGFISNQPQH
TRBV27	TRBJ2-7	ASKGQERYEQY
TRBV6-5	TRBJ2-7	ASTPDPTYEQY
TRBV6-1	TRBJ2-7	ASSEVLAGHYEQY
TRBV5-6	TRBJ2-2	ASSLRLNTGELF
TRBV10-3	TRBJ1-5	AISGGSSPQH
TRBV5-5	TRBJ2-3	ASSPKGLAGPVTTDTQY
TRBV27	TRBJ2-1	ASSPSSGTYNEQF
TRBV18	TRBJ2-1	ASSPTPGTGGGSYNEQF
TRBV6-5	TRBJ2-1	ASSYMAPEHYNEQF
TRBV6-6	TRBJ2-1	ASRRPYNEQF
TRBV5-6	TRBJ1-1	ASSYNPPLNTEAF
TRBV9	TRBJ2-1	ASSAPTGSTDNEQF